The rows below give T cell receptor beta chains drawn from one sample of a study of identifying expanded T cells in peripheral blood. Here immunoSEQ multiplex PCR was the method, and the copy in TCRdb shows in-frame clones only, minus some. The sample records approximately 91,000 clones, roughly 88% being singletons. The specimen was blood. The receptors originated from a person aged 18-70 years in good health. CDR3s include the opening cysteine and the closing phenylalanine or tryptophan. Fields, in order: J gene, D gene, V gene, clone size, CDR3 DNA, CDR3 protein. D genes are given only for firm matches. Clone size is shown for a subset of rows, as once, few, many or a class of expanded clone.

TRBJ2-7 | TRBD2 | TRBV5-4 | . | TGCGCCAGCAGCACCGGGACTAACGAGCAGTACTTC | CASSTGTNEQYF
TRBJ2-7 | . | TRBV5-1 | . | TGCGCCAGCAGCTTGGGCTCTGGTTCAAACGAGCAGTACTTC | CASSLGSGSNEQYF
TRBJ2-3 | TRBD2 | TRBV10-3 | . | TGTGCCATCAGCGAGCCGGGAGGCCTCACAGATACGCAGTATTTT | CAISEPGGLTDTQYF
TRBJ2-5 | TRBD1 | TRBV7-2 | . | TGTGCCAGCAGCTTAGCCGGTACAGGGGGAGGAGAGACCCAGTACTTC | CASSLAGTGGGETQYF
TRBJ1-3 | . | TRBV28 | once | TGTGCCAGCCAGGGGTCAATTGGAAACACCATATATTTT | CASQGSIGNTIYF
TRBJ2-7 | TRBD2 | TRBV2 | . | TGTGCCAGCAAGAACGGACTAGCGGGATCCTACGAGCAGTACTTC | CASKNGLAGSYEQYF
TRBJ1-4 | . | TRBV5-4 | . | TGTGCCAGCAGCTACTACGAGATTAATGAAAAACTGTTTTTT | CASSYYEINEKLFF
TRBJ1-6 | TRBD1 | TRBV29-1 | . | TGCAGCGTTGGACAGGGCGATAGTTCACCCCTCCACTTT | CSVGQGDSSPLHF
TRBJ2-7 | . | TRBV4-2 | . | TGTGCCAGCAGCCCCCCTTTCCGGGACACCACCTACGAGCAGTACTTC | CASSPPFRDTTYEQYF
TRBJ2-5 | . | TRBV30 | . | TGTGCCTGGAGTGTACCTTGGGCAGGGGTTGAGACCCAGTACTTC | CAWSVPWAGVETQYF
TRBJ2-4 | TRBD1 | TRBV28 | . | TGTGCCAGCAGTTTTGGGGGGACAGGGAAGAACATTCAGTACTTC | CASSFGGTGKNIQYF
TRBJ1-5 | . | TRBV30 | . | TGTGCCTGGAGTAAAGGGGATTATAGCAATCAGCCCCAGCATTTT | CAWSKGDYSNQPQHF
TRBJ2-5 | . | TRBV5-1 | once | TGCGCCAGCAGCTTAGGGTCCCAAGAGACCCAGTACTTC | CASSLGSQETQYF
TRBJ2-2 | TRBD1 | TRBV15 | . | TGTGCCACCAGCAGAGGGACAGGGCCAAGGGCCGGGGAGCTGTTTTTT | CATSRGTGPRAGELFF
TRBJ2-1 | TRBD1 | TRBV7-8 | once | TGTGCCAGCAGCTTAGCTGGGACAGGGTTCTACAATGAGCAGTTCTTC | CASSLAGTGFYNEQFF
TRBJ2-7 | . | TRBV5-6 | . | TGTGCCAGCAGCCGGGGGAGATACGAGCAGTACTTC | CASSRGRYEQYF
TRBJ2-7 | TRBD2 | TRBV5-1 | . | TGCGCCAGCAGCCCCCGGGGGGGGCAGTACGAGCAGTACTTC | CASSPRGGQYEQYF
TRBJ2-1 | . | TRBV11-1 | once | TGTGCCAGCAGCCTCAGACAGGCAAAAATATCCAATGAGCAGTTCTTC | CASSLRQAKISNEQFF
TRBJ2-5 | . | TRBV27 | few | TGTGCCAGCAGTTTATCCCCAGGGACCCCTTGGGGGACCCAGTACTTC | CASSLSPGTPWGTQYF
TRBJ1-2 | . | TRBV21-1 | . | TGTGCCAGCAGCAAAGTGAGGCCCGAGACGGGGAACTATGGCTACACCTTC | CASSKVRPETGNYGYTF
TRBJ1-4 | TRBD1 | TRBV5-1 | . | TGCGCCAGCAGCGGACAGGGGGCTAATGAAAAACTGTTTTTT | CASSGQGANEKLFF
TRBJ2-5 | TRBD1 | TRBV5-6 | . | TGTGCCAGCAGCCACCCCAGGGGGTTGGAGACCCAGTACTTC | CASSHPRGLETQYF
TRBJ2-1 | . | TRBV18 | . | TGTGCCAGCTCACCACTGGTGGGAGATCCCAATGAGCAGTTCTTC | CASSPLVGDPNEQFF
TRBJ2-2 | . | TRBV30 | . | TGTGCCTGGAGTGTAGCTCGCTACACCGGGGAGCTGTTTTTT | CAWSVARYTGELFF
TRBJ2-3 | TRBD2 | TRBV4-3 | . | TGCGCCAGCAGCCAAGAACGGGGGGGACTAGCACTAAGCACAGATACGCAGTATTTT | CASSQERGGLALSTDTQYF
TRBJ2-7 | TRBD2 | TRBV6-5 | once | TGTGCCAGCAAGCGGGAACACGAGCAGTACTTC | CASKREHEQYF
TRBJ1-2 | . | TRBV27 | . | TGTGCCAGCAGTTCGGAGGGGAACTATGGCTACACCTTC | CASSSEGNYGYTF
TRBJ2-7 | TRBD1 | TRBV19 | . | TGTGCCAGTAGGAGGACAGGGGCCTACGAGCAGTACTTC | CASRRTGAYEQYF
TRBJ1-2 | . | TRBV11-2 | . | TGTGCCAGCAGCCCAAATGAGGGGGGCCATGGCTACACCTTC | CASSPNEGGHGYTF
TRBJ1-1 | . | TRBV2 | . | TGTGCCAGCAGTCGGGGAATGAACACTGAAGCTTTCTTT | CASSRGMNTEAFF
TRBJ2-2 | TRBD1 | TRBV2 | . | TGTGCCAGCAGTTGGACAGGGCATCGGGACACCGGGGAGCTGTTTTTT | CASSWTGHRDTGELFF
TRBJ2-1 | TRBD2 | TRBV6-1 | . | TGTGCCAGCACCGGCGGGAGGGCCGCAAATGAGCAGTTCTTC | CASTGGRAANEQFF
TRBJ2-1 | TRBD2 | TRBV9 | . | TGTGCCAGCAGCGACCTCGGGACTAGCAGAGGGAATGAGCAGTTCTTC | CASSDLGTSRGNEQFF
TRBJ2-2 | . | TRBV7-2 | . | TGTGCCAGCAGCGCCGTTATGTTGTGGGACGGCGCGAACACCGGGGAGCTGTTTTTT | CASSAVMLWDGANTGELFF